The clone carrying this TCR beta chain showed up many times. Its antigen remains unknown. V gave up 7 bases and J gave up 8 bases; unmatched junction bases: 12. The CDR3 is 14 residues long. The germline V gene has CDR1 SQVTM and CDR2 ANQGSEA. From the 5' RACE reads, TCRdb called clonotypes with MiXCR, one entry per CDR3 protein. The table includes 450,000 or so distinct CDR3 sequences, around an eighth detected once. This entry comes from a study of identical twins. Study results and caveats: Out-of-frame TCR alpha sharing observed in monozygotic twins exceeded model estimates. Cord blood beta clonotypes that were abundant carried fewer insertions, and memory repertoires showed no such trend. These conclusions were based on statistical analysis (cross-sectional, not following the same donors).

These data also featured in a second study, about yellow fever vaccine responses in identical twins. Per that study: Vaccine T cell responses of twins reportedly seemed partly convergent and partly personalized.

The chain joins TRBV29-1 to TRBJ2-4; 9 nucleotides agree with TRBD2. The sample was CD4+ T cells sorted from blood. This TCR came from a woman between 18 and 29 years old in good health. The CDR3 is CSASSGTTLDIQYF. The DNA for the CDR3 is TGCAGCGCGTCTAGCGGGACCACCTTGGACATTCAGTACTTC.